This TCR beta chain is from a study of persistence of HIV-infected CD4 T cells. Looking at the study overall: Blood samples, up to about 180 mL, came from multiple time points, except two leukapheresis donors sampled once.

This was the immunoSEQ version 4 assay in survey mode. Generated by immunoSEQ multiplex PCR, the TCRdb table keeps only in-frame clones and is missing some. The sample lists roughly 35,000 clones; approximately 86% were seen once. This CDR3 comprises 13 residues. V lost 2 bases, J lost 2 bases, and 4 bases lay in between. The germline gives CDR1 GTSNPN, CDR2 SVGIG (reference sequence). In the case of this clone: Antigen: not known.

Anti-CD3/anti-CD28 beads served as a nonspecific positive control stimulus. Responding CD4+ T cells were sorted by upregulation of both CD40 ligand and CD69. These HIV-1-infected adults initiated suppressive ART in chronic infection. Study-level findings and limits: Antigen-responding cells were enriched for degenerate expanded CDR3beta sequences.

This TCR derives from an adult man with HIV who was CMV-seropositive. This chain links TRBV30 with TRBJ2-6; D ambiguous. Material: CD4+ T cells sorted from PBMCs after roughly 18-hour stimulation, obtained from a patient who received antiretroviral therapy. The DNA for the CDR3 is TGTGCCTGGAGTAAAACTGGGGCCAACGTCCTGACTTTC. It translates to CAWSKTGANVLTF.